This T cell receptor (beta chain) was identified in a study of identical twins. TCRdb re-analysed the 5' RACE reads in MiXCR, keeping a single row per CDR3 protein. This sample has roughly 540,000 distinct CDR3 sequences, with roughly 21% found just once. The CDR3 runs 15 residues. Germline-derived CDR1 and CDR2 are DFQATT and SNEGSKA (reference sequence). Comments on this clonotype: Compared with germline, one end of the junction differs, possibly owing to a read error.

This sample also belongs to another study, concerning T cells expressing NK-cell markers. As that study records: HCMV seropositivity marked most of the eight sequenced donors; one was seronegative. The CD3+CD56-NKG2C+ fraction of several donors was likewise dominated by these clonotypes.

The sequence came from a woman between 18 and 30 years old in good health. The chain links TRBV20-1 to TRBJ2-5, with 9 bases identical to TRBD1. Sequenced: CD4+ T cells sorted from blood. CDR3 residues: CSARDRVIGQENQYF. The CDR3 region has the DNA TGCAGTGCAAGGGACAGGGTAATTGGACAAGAGAACCAGTACTTC.